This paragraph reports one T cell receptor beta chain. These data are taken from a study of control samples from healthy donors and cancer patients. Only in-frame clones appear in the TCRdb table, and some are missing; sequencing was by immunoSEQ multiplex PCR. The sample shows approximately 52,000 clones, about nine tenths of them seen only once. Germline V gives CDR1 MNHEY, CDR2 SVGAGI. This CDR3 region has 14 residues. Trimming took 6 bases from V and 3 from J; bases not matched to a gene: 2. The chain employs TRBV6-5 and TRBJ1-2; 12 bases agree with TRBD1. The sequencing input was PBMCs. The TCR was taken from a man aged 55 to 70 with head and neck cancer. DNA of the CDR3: TGTGCCAGCAGGGGGGACAGGGGGCACTATGGCTACACCTTC. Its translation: CASRGDRGHYGYTF.